The 16 T cell receptor beta chains in this list originate from one sample, sequenced in a study of T cells in Graves' hyperthyroidism and ophthalmopathy. TCR beta CDR3 regions were amplified from RNA. A first-round RT-PCR of the TCR CDR3 used the HTBI primer set. In TCRdb, the multiplex PCR reads were re-called with MiXCR into one record per CDR3 protein. The sample yields under 350,000 distinct CDR3 sequences, 21% seen once. Sample: blood. These receptors all stem from a woman in her forties or fifties with Graves' hyperthyroidism.

The V and J genes are TRBV5-1 and TRBJ2-2; D is perhaps TRBD2 (6 bases). V lost 5 bases and J lost 1, with 15 bases in between. The germline V gene encodes CDR1 SGHRS and CDR2 YFSETQ. The CDR3 loop spans 16 amino acids. This chain's CDR3 is CASRRVGRENTGELFF. Here the CDR3 DNA reads TGCGCCAGCAGGCGTGTAGGGCGGGAGAACACCGGGGAGCTGTTTTTT.

The chain is built from TRBV6-2 or TRBV6-3 and TRBJ2-3; 16 bases map to TRBD2. The trim removed 6 bases at V and 8 bases at J, leaving 5 bases unmatched. CDR3 length: 15 amino acids. Germline V gene lookup returns CDR1 MNHEY and CDR2 SVGEGT. CDR3 in DNA: TGTGCCAGCAGCCAGGGACTAGCGGGGGGGATTACGCAGTATTTT. Translation: CASSQGLAGGITQYF.

This chain joins TRBV4-2 and TRBJ2-5; 14 bases map to TRBD2. The CDR3 sequence is 16 residues long. V lost 5 bases to trimming and J lost 3 bases; unmatched junction nucleotides: 5. CDR1 LGHNA and CDR2 YNFKEQ come from the germline V gene. CDR3 DNA sequence: TGTGCCAGCAGCTTATCGGGACTAGCGGGGGAAGAGACCCAGTACTTC. It encodes CASSLSGLAGEETQYF.

The chain joins TRBV27 to TRBJ2-2; D is unclear. The CDR3 extends over 13 amino acids. Trimming took 2 bases from V and 5 from J, leaving 6 bases between them. The germline V gene has CDR1 MNHEY and CDR2 SMNVEV (reference sequence). CDR3 DNA: TGTGCCAGCAGTTTAGGATATACCGGGGAGCTGTTTTTT. Translation gives CASSLGYTGELFF.

This clonotype has a handful of counts. This chain connects TRBV24-1 to TRBJ1-5; tentatively, D is TRBD1 (5 bases). Trimming stripped 7 bases from V and 0 bases from J, with 9 bases between. This CDR3 has 14 amino acids. Germline CDR1 and CDR2: KGHDR and SFDVKD. The CDR3 region has the DNA TGTGCCACCAGCTCGGACACTAGCAATCAGCCCCAGCATTTT. Protein sequence: CATSSDTSNQPQHF.

The chain employs TRBV5-1 and TRBJ1-6, with TRBD1 identical over 7 bases. Looked up from germline, CDR1 is SGHRS and CDR2 is YFSETQ. Trimming took 5 bases from V and 7 from J; bases not matched to a gene: 3. This CDR3 is 13 amino acids long. The DNA of the CDR3 is TGCGCCAGCAGTCGGGACAGAAATTCACCCCTCCACTTT. Translated, it gives CASSRDRNSPLHF.

This clonotype was recorded many times. V usage is TRBV12-3 or TRBV12-4 and J usage is TRBJ1-1; D unresolved. V dropped 7 bases and J dropped 10 bases, with 13 bases sitting between them. The CDR3 consists of 11 residues. The CDR3 nucleotides are TGTGCCAGCACTTCGCTAGGAGTAGCTTTCTTT. Its protein is CASTSLGVAFF.

As concerns this clonotype: The junction does not match germline at one end; this may be a read error. The chain couples TRBV5-1 to TRBJ2-3, with 10 bases matching TRBD2. The germline CDR1 and CDR2 sequences are SGHRS and YFSETQ. The CDR3 consists of 16 residues. The CDR3 here is CAGSQSSGGAGDTQYF. CDR3 coding DNA: TGCGCCGGCAGCCAAAGCAGCGGGGGGGCCGGGGATACGCAGTATTTT.

The V gene is TRBV3-1, the J gene TRBJ2-1; possible D gene TRBD2, 5 bases. The CDR3 covers 16 residues. Trimming removed 2 bases from V and 3 bases from J, with 14 bases in between. The germline V gene has CDR1 LGHDT and CDR2 YNNKEL (reference sequence). The CDR3: CASSQTLANDYNEQFF. The CDR3 DNA reads TGTGCCAGCAGCCAAACCTTAGCGAACGACTACAATGAGCAGTTCTTC.

Ten or more counts support this clonotype. The J gene is TRBJ2-1, the V gene TRBV2, with a possible D match to TRBD1 (6 bases). The CDR3 length is 15 residues. The germline CDR1 and CDR2 sequences are SNHLY and FYNNEI. The V gene lost 4 bases and the J gene lost 4 bases, with 14 bases spanning the gap. The CDR3 is CASSAGDPYYNEQFF. CDR3 nucleotides: TGTGCCAGCAGTGCAGGGGACCCTTATTACAATGAGCAGTTCTTC.

This clonotype has a count of ten or more. The rearrangement joins TRBV30 to TRBJ1-2; D remains ambiguous. The CDR3 has 13 amino acids. Trimming shortened V by 1 base and J by 3 bases, and 9 bases separated the two germline ends. Germline assignment: CDR1 GTSNPN and CDR2 SVGIG (reference sequence). The CDR3 DNA reads TGTGCCTGGAGTGAACGGAGTTACTATGGCTACACCTTC. Its protein is CAWSERSYYGYTF. Full variable domain (outside the CDR3, taken from reference TRBV30 and TRBJ1-2): SQTIHQWPATLVQPVGSPLSLECTVEGTSNPNLYWYRQAAGRGLQLLFYSVGIGQISSEVPQNLSASRPQDRQFILSSKKLLLSDSGFYLCAWSERSYYGYTFGSGTRLTVV.

In this sample, this clonotype turned up many times. The chain combines TRBV30 with TRBJ1-1, with 10 bases fitting TRBD1. V gave up 5 bases and J gave up 0 bases; unmatched junction bases: 0. CDR1 is GTSNPN and CDR2 is SVGIG in the germline V gene (reference sequence). This CDR3 comprises 13 residues. The CDR3 DNA is TGTGCCTGGGACAGGGGGCTGAACACTGAAGCTTTCTTT. It specifies CAWDRGLNTEAFF.

As to this clonotype: One end of the junction varies from germline; a read error may be responsible. V is TRBV28 and J is TRBJ2-2; 13 bases are a match to TRBD2. Germline V CDR1 and CDR2: MDHEN, SYDVKM. The CDR3 has 16 amino acids. The CDR3 spells CVSIRTSGGLTGELFF. CDR3 sequence (DNA): TGTGTCAGCATCAGGACTAGCGGGGGTCTCACCGGGGAGCTGTTTTTT.

This clonotype was counted ten times or more. The chain links TRBV7-2 to TRBJ2-5; D is uncertain. The CDR3 contains 13 residues. CDR1 is SGHTA, CDR2 FQGNSA, per germline. The V gene lost 5 bases and the J gene lost 0 bases, with 7 bases spanning the gap. CDR3 amino acids: CASSGWYQETQYF. In DNA, the CDR3 is TGTGCCAGCAGCGGATGGTACCAAGAGACCCAGTACTTC.

The sample holds many counts of this clonotype. The chain couples TRBV27 to TRBJ2-7; D is undetermined. Germline CDR1 MNHEY, CDR2 SMNVEV (reference sequence). This CDR3 comprises 14 residues. V lost 2 bases, J lost 2 bases, and 10 bases lay in between. The CDR3 protein is CASSLQASPYEQYF. The CDR3 DNA sequence: TGTGCCAGCAGTTTACAGGCTAGTCCCTACGAGCAGTACTTC.

The sample holds many counts of this clonotype. The chain combines TRBV20-1 with TRBJ2-4; 8 bases are a match to TRBD2. With 0 bases clipped from V and 0 bases from J, the junction kept 10 bases outside the gene matches. The CDR3 sequence is 18 residues long. Germline lookup yields CDR1 DFQATT and CDR2 SNEGSKA (reference sequence). This CDR3 reads CSARDGGSSGRAKNIQYF. CDR3 sequence (DNA): TGCAGTGCTAGAGATGGCGGGTCAAGCGGGAGAGCCAAAAACATTCAGTACTTC.